One and the same sample provided the 24 T cell receptor beta chains below, sequenced in a study of T cell repertoires in cytomegalovirus infection. Using its own MiXCR run on the reads, TCRdb lists one record per CDR3 protein. The sample includes hundreds of thousands of distinct CDR3 sequences, 20% to 25% of them seen just once. The sample consisted of CD8+ T cells from PBMCs. The receptor source for this set is a human donor in good health (CMV status not recorded). Some clones in this sample may be carry-over from other donors' samples.

This clonotype appeared a few times. This chain links TRBV7-9 with TRBJ2-4, with 10 bases identical to TRBD1. The CDR3 is 15 amino acids. Trimming at V came to 3 bases and at J to 8 bases, leaving 7 bases not matched to a gene. Germline V CDR1 and CDR2: SEHNR, FQNEAQ (reference sequence). The CDR3 is CASSFLDRGVDIQYF. CDR3 coding DNA: TGTGCCAGCAGCTTCCTGGACAGGGGGGTGGACATTCAGTACTTC.

As regards this clonotype: A much larger clone differs by one base, so this may be a read error. The chain carries TRBV7-4 and TRBJ2-7; D gene ambiguous. The CDR3 covers 14 residues. CDR1 and CDR2 (germline): SGHVT, SQSDAQ. CDR3 amino acids: CVSTSRDMAYEQYF. The CDR3 coding sequence is TGTGTCAGCACCAGTAGAGATATGGCCTACGAGCAGTACTTC. Filled out from reference TRBV7-4 and TRBJ2-7, the complete variable domain reads GAGVSQSPRYKVAKRGRDVALRCDSISGHVTLYWYRQTLGQGSEVLTYSQSDAQRDKSGRPSGRFSAERPERSVSTLKIQRTEQGDSAVYLCVSTSRDMAYEQYFGPGTRLTVT.

This clonotype was seen ten or more times. The chain carries TRBV7-6 and TRBJ1-2; 11 positions match TRBD1. CDR1 is SGHVS and CDR2 is FNYEAQ in the germline V gene. Losses at the gene ends were 5 bases for V and 2 bases for J; bases not matched to a gene: 7. The CDR3 sequence is 16 residues long. The CDR3 DNA reads TGTGCCAGCAGCCCTCCAGGACAGGGGGCGAACTATGGCTACACCTTC. Amino acids: CASSPPGQGANYGYTF.

This clonotype has a handful of counts. The rearrangement uses TRBV12-3 or TRBV12-4 and TRBJ1-2; 9 positions agree with TRBD1. The CDR3 is made up of 19 amino acids. Trimming cost V 3 bases and J 2 bases; bases outside gene matches: 16. The CDR3, as DNA: TGTGCCAGCAGTTTTCTTATTGGGACAGGGAATTTGAGCAACTATGGCTACACCTTC. Its translation is CASSFLIGTGNLSNYGYTF.

The table lists this clonotype with a few counts. V is TRBV6-5 and J is TRBJ2-5; the match to TRBD2 covers 7 bases. This CDR3 comprises 16 residues. The V segment lost 4 bases and the J segment 7 bases; nucleotides outside the gene matches: 15. Germline-derived CDR1 and CDR2 are MNHEY and SVGAGI. The CDR3 DNA reads TGTGCCAGCAGTTCCCAGAGAGCGGGGTTCGAAGTGACCCAGTACTTC. Translated: CASSSQRAGFEVTQYF.

This clonotype was seen more than once but under ten times. The V gene is TRBV20-1, the J gene TRBJ2-7, with D tentatively TRBD1 or TRBD2 (6 bases each). CDR1 and CDR2 (germline): DFQATT, SNEGSKA (reference sequence). The V and J ends lost 2 bases and 3 bases respectively, with 14 bases between them. CDR3 length: 14 amino acids. In DNA, the CDR3 is TGCAGTGCTAGAATAACGGGGGCCCACTACGAGCAGTACTTC. Its translation is CSARITGAHYEQYF.

In its sample, this clonotype was seen a few times. The chain is built from TRBV11-2 and TRBJ1-2; D not resolved. The germline V gene has CDR1 SGHAT and CDR2 FQNNGV. This CDR3 is built from 14 residues. V was pared by 5 bases and J by 4 bases, with 14 bases between. This chain's CDR3 is CASSPSLAAYGYTF. CDR3 coding DNA: TGTGCCAGCAGCCCCTCCTTGGCAGCCTATGGCTACACCTTC.

This clonotype was counted many times. The CDR3 DNA reads TGTGCCAGCAGTTTTGGGGGAGGGAGCTATGGCTACACCTTC. It yields the protein CASSFGGGSYGYTF. The rearrangement joins TRBV27 to TRBJ1-2; D perhaps matches TRBD1 (5 bases). This CDR3 has 14 amino acids. Germline V gene sequence: CDR1 MNHEY, CDR2 SMNVEV (reference sequence). Trimming took off 3 bases at V and 4 bases at J, with 12 bases between the two ends.

This clonotype was seen at least ten times. The J gene is TRBJ2-7, the V gene TRBV6-2 or TRBV6-3; no reliable D call. Germline V gene sequence: CDR1 MNHEY, CDR2 SVGEGT. The V end was cut by 2 bases, the J end by 4 bases, with 9 bases between. The CDR3 is 13 amino acids. The CDR3 protein is CASSYATEYEQYV. The CDR3 DNA sequence: TGTGCCAGCAGTTACGCCACGGAATACGAGCAGTACGTC.

This clonotype was detected only a few times. The genes are TRBV20-1 and TRBJ1-6; TRBD1 might be the D (5 bases). Trimming removed 3 bases at V and 0 bases at J, with 12 bases between. The germline CDR1 and CDR2 sequences are DFQATT and SNEGSKA (reference sequence). The CDR3 contains 16 residues. CDR3 in amino acids: CSASGDGSSYNSPLHF. In DNA, the CDR3 is TGCAGTGCTAGCGGGGACGGAAGCTCCTATAATTCACCCCTCCACTTT.

The chain combines TRBV20-1 with TRBJ2-5; a weak D match, TRBD2 (5 bases). Per germline, CDR1 DFQATT and CDR2 SNEGSKA (reference sequence). Trimming pared 3 bases from V and 1 base from J, leaving 18 bases between. This CDR3 has 16 residues. The CDR3 loop is CSASRWTPGGQETQYF. In DNA, the CDR3 is TGCAGTGCTAGCCGATGGACTCCGGGCGGCCAAGAGACCCAGTACTTC.

This clonotype showed up many times. The chain has TRBV7-6 and TRBJ2-7; unclear D gene. Between the trimmed V and J ends, which lost 1 base and 3 bases, there was a span of 7 bases. This CDR3 region has 13 residues. Germline CDR1 is SGHVS and CDR2 is FNYEAQ. The CDR3 is CASSLEISYEQYF. DNA for the CDR3: TGTGCCAGCAGCTTAGAGATCAGCTACGAGCAGTACTTC.

This clonotype has more than one count but fewer than ten. This chain uses TRBV2 with TRBJ2-5; 8 positions agree with TRBD2. Trimming took 8 bases from V and 0 from J; bases not matched to a gene: 8. The CDR3 loop spans 15 amino acids. CDR1 SNHLY and CDR2 FYNNEI come from the germline V gene. Written as DNA, the CDR3 is TGTGCCAGCGGTGGGGAACTAGCGGACCAAGAGACCCAGTACTTC. It codes for CASGGELADQETQYF.

This clonotype has only a few counts. The chain employs TRBV2 and TRBJ2-7; 11 bases agree with TRBD1. Trimming removed 6 bases from V and 7 bases from J; junction bases left unmatched: 11. Germline V gene data show CDR1 as SNHLY and CDR2 as FYNNEI. This CDR3 contains 15 residues. The CDR3, as DNA: TGTGCCAGCAGCCCCCGGGACAGGGGGTCCGGGGAGCAGTACTTC. It codes for CASSPRDRGSGEQYF.

The chain is built from TRBV5-1 and TRBJ1-1, with a tentative D call TRBD1 (5 bases). CDR3 length equals 14 residues. Trimming left V 4 bases short and J 10 bases short, with 20 bases between. Germline V gene sequence: CDR1 SGHRS, CDR2 YFSETQ. The chain's CDR3 is CASSRQGPQDGAFF. CDR3 DNA sequence: TGCGCCAGCAGCAGGCAGGGACCCCAAGATGGAGCTTTCTTT.

This clonotype has a count of ten or more. The chain recombines TRBV7-8 with TRBJ1-6; TRBD1 is a possible D gene (5 bases). This CDR3 comprises 19 residues. Germline V gives CDR1 SGHVS, CDR2 FQNEAQ. The V gene lost 0 bases and the J gene lost 6 bases, with 21 bases spanning the gap. This CDR3 is CASSLALGPGVLSNSPLHF. As DNA, the CDR3 is TGTGCCAGCAGCTTAGCTTTGGGACCAGGCGTCTTATCTAATTCACCCCTCCACTTT.

The J gene is TRBJ1-6, the V gene TRBV20-1, with 9 bases identical to TRBD1. The CDR3 runs to 15 residues. Germline V lookup: CDR1 DFQATT, CDR2 SNEGSKA (reference sequence). The V gene end was trimmed by 0 bases and the J gene end by 11 bases; junction bases not matched to a gene: 8. The CDR3 DNA reads as TGCAGTGCTAGAGATAGGAGGGACAGGGAAGCACCCCTCCACTTT. This codes for CSARDRRDREAPLHF.

The chain links TRBV12-3 or TRBV12-4 to TRBJ1-1; 10 nucleotides align to TRBD1. V shed 3 bases, J shed 1 base, and the junction held 14 bases outside the gene matches. The CDR3 spans 19 residues. DNA for the CDR3: TGTGCCAGCAGTTTCCCCCCCGGACAGGGGGAAGACTGGAACACTGAAGCTTTCTTT. This encodes CASSFPPGQGEDWNTEAFF.

The sample holds many counts of this clonotype. The chain links TRBV10-3 to TRBJ2-1; either TRBD1 or TRBD2 may fit D (5 bases each). Deletions cut 10 bases from V and 3 bases from J, with 19 bases between. The CDR3 contains 15 residues. Germline V gives CDR1 ENHRY, CDR2 SYGVKD. The CDR3 nucleotides are TGTGCCACCCGCGACCTCAGGGACCGCTACAATGAGCAGTTCTTC. It is translated as CATRDLRDRYNEQFF.

Concerning this clonotype itself: A read error is possible here, since a much larger clone lies one base away. V usage is TRBV7-8 and J usage is TRBJ2-1; 10 nucleotides agree with TRBD1. V shed 7 bases and J 7 bases; nucleotides not matched to a gene: 10. CDR1 is SGHVS and CDR2 is FQNEAQ in the germline V gene. The CDR3 totals 15 residues. CDR3 amino acids: CASNVTGGELNEQFF. In DNA, the CDR3 is TGTGCCAGCAACGTGACAGGGGGCGAGTTGAATGAGCAGTTCTTC.

V gene TRBV20-1 combines with J gene TRBJ1-2; possibly TRBD1 for D (6 bases). Looked up from germline, CDR1 is DFQATT and CDR2 is SNEGSKA (reference sequence). The CDR3 sequence is 13 residues long. Trimming shortened V by 3 bases and J by 5 bases, and 13 bases separated the two germline ends. CDR3 protein: CSASRTEDYGYTF. As DNA, the CDR3 is TGCAGTGCTAGCAGGACAGAGGATTATGGCTACACCTTC.

This chain joins TRBV28 and TRBJ2-3; D possibly corresponds to TRBD1 (5 bases). This CDR3 has 15 amino acids. Germline V gene data show CDR1 as MDHEN and CDR2 as SYDVKM. V lost 6 bases, J lost 2 bases, and 15 bases lay in between. The CDR3 loop is CASRTGRALTDTQYF. For the CDR3, the DNA is TGTGCCAGCAGAACGGGCAGGGCGCTCACAGATACGCAGTATTTT.

About this clonotype itself: Germline and junction disagree at one end, which may indicate a read error. This chain uses TRBV12-3 or TRBV12-4 with TRBJ2-1; TRBD2 matches at 7 bases. CDR3 size: 16 residues. CDR3 nucleotide sequence: TGTGCCAGCAGTTTGTCCCGAGCGGGGCCCTACAATGGGCAGTTCTTC. Its translation is CASSLSRAGPYNGQFF.

Many counts were recorded for this clonotype. This chain joins TRBV7-9 and TRBJ2-1, with 7 nucleotides matching TRBD2. Germline CDR1 reads SEHNR; CDR2 reads FQNEAQ (reference sequence). V shed 7 bases and J 3 bases; nucleotides not matched to a gene: 9. The CDR3 contains 15 residues. DNA for the CDR3: TGTGCCAGCACCACTAAGCGGGGCCTCTACAATGAGCAGTTCTTC. This translates into CASTTKRGLYNEQFF. Supplemented by reference TRBV7-9 and TRBJ2-1, the full variable domain reads DTGVSQNPRHKITKRGQNVTFRCDPISEHNRLYWYRQTLGQGPEFLTYFQNEAQLEKSRLLSDRFSAERPKGSFSTLEIQRTEQGDSAMYLCASTTKRGLYNEQFFGPGTRLTVL.